What follows are 21 T cell receptor beta chains derived from one specimen sequenced in a study of blood T cell repertoires in COVID-19. The table came from immunoSEQ multiplex PCR; TCRdb's copy has only in-frame clones and leaves some out. The sample lists some 100,000 clones, roughly 80% occurring once. Sequenced input: peripheral blood. These TCRs come from a human donor in a cohort sampled during active COVID-19.

The CDR3 protein is CASSFRSGGEGSPLHF. CDR3 nucleotides: TGTGCCAGCAGCTTTCGTTCCGGGGGAGAGGGTTCACCCCTCCACTTT. The chain employs TRBV7-9 and TRBJ1-6; D might be TRBD1 (5 bases). The CDR3 covers 16 residues. CDR1 is SEHNR and CDR2 is FQNEAQ in the germline V gene (reference sequence). Between the trimmed V and J ends, which lost 3 bases and 9 bases, there was a span of 18 bases.

The chain combines TRBV15 with TRBJ1-5; D gene unclear. The CDR3 totals 15 residues. Per the germline V gene, CDR1 is LNHNV and CDR2 is YYDKDF (reference sequence). V dropped 6 bases and J dropped 11 bases, with 23 bases sitting between them. CDR3: CATRLGSVNFGTQHF. The CDR3 coding sequence is TGTGCCACCAGACTGGGCTCGGTAAACTTCGGGACCCAGCATTTT.

The gene calls are TRBV19 and TRBJ2-6; TRBD1 might be the D (5 bases). Trimming cost V 2 bases and J 2 bases, with 7 bases left between them. This CDR3 region has 15 residues. The germline CDR1 and CDR2 sequences are LNHDA and SQIVND (reference sequence). CDR3 sequence reads: CASSISGPGANVLTF. As DNA, the CDR3 is TGTGCCAGTAGTATATCAGGGCCTGGGGCCAACGTCCTGACTTTC. The complete variable domain, with remaining parts taken from reference TRBV19 and TRBJ2-6, reads DGGITQSPKYLFRKEGQNVTLSCEQNLNHDAMYWYRQDPGQGLRLIYYSQIVNDFQKGDIAEGYSVSREKKESFPLTVTSAQKNPTAFYLCASSISGPGANVLTFGAGSRLTVL.

The chain employs TRBV28 and TRBJ2-3, with TRBD2 matching over 13 bases. CDR3 length equals 19 residues. The trim removed 7 bases at V and 0 bases at J, leaving 13 bases unmatched. Germline V gives CDR1 MDHEN, CDR2 SYDVKM. The CDR3 loop reads CASKTGGLAGVVSTDTQYF. The CDR3, as DNA: TGTGCCAGCAAGACTGGAGGACTAGCGGGAGTAGTTAGCACAGATACGCAGTATTTT.

The DNA for the CDR3 is TGCGCCAGCAGCTTGGACGACAGGGCAGCTTTCTTT. Protein: CASSLDDRAAFF. The chain carries TRBV5-1 and TRBJ1-1, with 7 bases matching TRBD1. With 0 bases clipped from V and 10 bases from J, the junction kept 3 bases outside the gene matches. From germline, CDR1 is SGHRS and CDR2 YFSETQ. This CDR3 is built from 12 residues.

The V and J genes are TRBV5-1 and TRBJ2-2; a weak D match, TRBD2 (6 bases). This CDR3 comprises 14 residues. Trimming took 1 base from V and 3 from J, leaving 7 bases between them. Germline values: CDR1 SGHRS, CDR2 YFSETQ. The CDR3 bases are TGCGCCAGCAGCTTGTTAGCGGACACCGGGGAGCTGTTTTTT. Translated: CASSLLADTGELFF.

This clone occurred a few times. J is TRBJ2-1 and V is TRBV10-3, with TRBD1 matching over 8 bases. Trimming took 6 bases from V and 5 from J; bases not matched to a gene: 3. Germline V lookup: CDR1 ENHRY, CDR2 SYGVKD. This CDR3 region has 13 residues. CDR3 DNA: TGTGCCATCAGCGGGACAGGACACAATGAGCAGTTCTTC. It codes for CAISGTGHNEQFF.

CDR3 residues: CASSLNNPGTQYF. As DNA, the CDR3 is TGTGCCAGCAGTTTAAACAACCCGGGGACCCAGTACTTC. The chain links TRBV28 to TRBJ2-5; D gene uncertain. CDR1 and CDR2 (germline): MDHEN, SYDVKM. The ends were cut back, 2 bases at V and 7 bases at J, with 11 bases in the middle. The CDR3 sequence is 13 residues long.

This chain connects TRBV7-3 to TRBJ1-1; 7 bases map to TRBD1. Germline V gene sequence: CDR1 SGHTA, CDR2 FQGTGA. V lost 5 bases and J lost 5; bases outside the gene matches: 8. The CDR3 is 14 residues long. CDR3 amino acids: CASSPGQTGTEAFF. DNA for the CDR3: TGTGCCAGCAGCCCCGGCCAGACAGGGACTGAAGCTTTCTTT.

The chain links TRBV19 to TRBJ2-7, with 9 bases that match TRBD1. V gave up 5 bases and J gave up 6 bases; unmatched junction bases: 8. This CDR3 spans 14 amino acids. Germline CDR1 and CDR2: LNHDA and SQIVND (reference sequence). CDR3 region: CASSFRDRAPEQYF. The DNA of the CDR3 is TGTGCCAGTAGTTTCCGGGACAGGGCGCCCGAGCAGTACTTC.

Ten or more counts support this clone. This CDR3 is also generated by other DNA sequences in the sample. J is TRBJ2-7 and V is TRBV6-5; D is possibly TRBD1 (5 bases). The V end was cut by 2 bases, the J end by 3 bases, with 14 bases between. This CDR3 region has 15 residues. CDR1 and CDR2 (germline): MNHEY, SVGAGI. The DNA for the CDR3 is TGTGCCAGCAGTTACAATAGGGGTCCTGGCTACGAGCAGTACTTC. It is translated as CASSYNRGPGYEQYF.

The genes are TRBV28 and TRBJ2-1; 10 nucleotides line up with TRBD2. This CDR3 is 14 amino acids long. Germline CDR1 and CDR2: MDHEN and SYDVKM. Unmatched junction bases numbered 3, after V lost 6 bases and J lost 4 bases. The CDR3 protein is CASRLAGQYNEQFF. CDR3 DNA sequence: TGTGCCAGCAGACTAGCGGGACAGTACAATGAGCAGTTCTTC.

This chain joins TRBV9 and TRBJ2-1; TRBD1 might be the D (6 bases). The CDR3 covers 14 residues. V lost 1 base and J lost 6, with 11 bases in between. CDR1 is SGDLS, CDR2 YYNGEE, per germline. The CDR3 region is CASSVWSGANEQFF. CDR3 DNA sequence: TGTGCCAGCAGCGTATGGTCAGGGGCCAATGAGCAGTTCTTC.

J is TRBJ1-4 and V is TRBV3-1 (or the pseudogene TRBV3-2); 8 bases match TRBD1. Unmatched junction bases numbered 3, after V lost 4 bases and J lost 2 bases. CDR3 length: 15 amino acids. Germline V gives CDR1 LGHDT, CDR2 YNNKEL (reference sequence). The CDR3 DNA sequence: TGTGCCAGCAGCCCACGACAGGGGACTAATGAAAAACTGTTTTTT. Protein product: CASSPRQGTNEKLFF.

CDR3 amino acids: CASSLWGGGQSQETQYF. The CDR3 DNA reads TGTGCCAGCAGTTTATGGGGCGGCGGACAGTCCCAAGAGACCCAGTACTTC. The V gene is TRBV28, the J gene TRBJ2-5, with TRBD1 as a possible D gene (6 bases). Germline values: CDR1 MDHEN, CDR2 SYDVKM. The V end was cut by 0 bases, the J end by 1 base, with 15 bases between. The CDR3 has 17 residues.

The sample holds one count of this clone. The chain employs TRBV14 and TRBJ2-3; 8 nucleotides agree with TRBD1. The V segment lost 5 bases and the J segment 5 bases; nucleotides outside the gene matches: 12. CDR1 and CDR2 from the germline V gene are SGHDN and FVKESK. This CDR3 is built from 16 residues. CDR3 amino acids: CASSNYKSRGQDTQYF. CDR3 in DNA: TGTGCCAGCAGCAACTACAAAAGCAGGGGGCAAGATACGCAGTATTTT.

This clone was found a few times. V and J are TRBV4-2 and TRBJ2-1, with D perhaps matching TRBD2 (6 bases). V lost 0 bases and J lost 4, with 7 bases in between. The CDR3 is made up of 14 amino acids. Germline CDR1 reads LGHNA; CDR2 reads YNFKEQ. The CDR3 DNA reads TGTGCCAGCAGCCAAGATGGGGGGTACAATGAGCAGTTCTTC. It is translated as CASSQDGGYNEQFF.

This sequence joins TRBV6-5 and TRBJ2-7, with D possibly being TRBD1 (5 bases). Germline V gives CDR1 MNHEY, CDR2 SVGAGI. V dropped 6 bases and J dropped 5 bases, with 17 bases sitting between them. The CDR3 length is 14 residues. This CDR3 reads CASSPDIWLNEQYF. The CDR3 DNA follows: TGTGCCAGCAGCCCGGACATATGGCTCAACGAGCAGTACTTC.

This chain links TRBV10-3 with TRBJ1-1; the match to TRBD1 covers 7 bases. This CDR3 spans 14 amino acids. V dropped 6 bases and J dropped 7; count of bases not matched to a gene: 11. Per the germline V gene, CDR1 is ENHRY and CDR2 is SYGVKD. Written as DNA, the CDR3 is TGTGCCATCAGCCCGACAGGGAATAGGGATGAAGCTTTCTTT. It yields the protein CAISPTGNRDEAFF.

V usage is TRBV11-2 and J usage is TRBJ1-6; TRBD1 agrees at 7 bases. CDR3 length: 19 amino acids. V shed 2 bases and J 2 bases; nucleotides not matched to a gene: 12. Germline loops: CDR1 SGHAT, CDR2 FQNNGV. This CDR3 reads CASSLTAYRGNPYNSPLHF. CDR3 nucleotide sequence: TGTGCCAGCAGCTTAACCGCCTACAGGGGAAATCCCTATAATTCACCCCTCCACTTT.

V gene TRBV2 combines with J gene TRBJ1-5, with D possibly TRBD1 on 6 matching bases. The V and J ends lost 6 bases and 2 bases respectively, with 14 bases between them. Germline V gene sequence: CDR1 SNHLY, CDR2 FYNNEI. The CDR3 contains 15 residues. The CDR3 spells CASRAQGYGNQPQHF. The CDR3 DNA sequence: TGTGCCAGCAGGGCGCAGGGGTATGGCAATCAGCCCCAGCATTTT.